This T cell receptor beta chain was profiled in a study of T-cell reconstitution after alpha-beta-depleted transplantation in children. Regarding the study as a whole: Hyperexpanded clones declined; after one year, newly produced T cells mostly supplied diversity. Expanded clones from the graft, numbering several hundred, reportedly supplied alpha-beta T cells about two months after transplant.

The library targeted TCRbeta and was prepared with unique molecular identifiers. TCRdb reprocessed the PCR reads via MiXCR and lists one record per CDR3 protein. The sample has about 97,000 distinct CDR3 sequences, over 6% seen once. Of note for this clonotype: No antigen is known for it.

CDR1 is KGHDR and CDR2 is SFDVKD in the germline V gene. The CDR3 runs to 13 residues. This TCR came from a boy aged 2-15 years with acute lymphoblastic leukemia, due to receive a stem cell transplant. The sample here was PBMCs, taken before TCRalphabeta/CD19-depleted stem cell transplant. The chain employs TRBV24-1 and TRBJ2-3, with D maybe TRBD2 (6 bases). The CDR3 nucleotides read TGTGGGGCCAGTGATTTTCTAGCGGATACGCAGTATTTT. Its translation is CGASDFLADTQYF.